These 23 T cell receptor beta chains share one sample of origin, sequenced in a study of shared clonotypes between healthy human individuals (dated by TCRdb to the early 2020s). The library came from the immunoSEQ multiplex PCR assay. Drawn from immuneACCESS, this table holds only the in-frame rearrangements with V and J called that TCRdb kept. Clones are partly lost; checked studies trace under half to an unresolved V gene and leave the rest unexplained. In all, the sample holds fewer than 200,000 clones, and just under 95% of those were seen once. The top ten clones comprise roughly 0.07% of the sample. The material sequenced was naive CD4+ T cells sorted from blood. In the paper's terms, the cell subset or site label means: CD45RA+ positively selected. The origin of the receptors is a woman aged 25 to 45 in good health.

The gene calls are TRBV11-1 and TRBJ2-7; maybe TRBD1 (6 bases). Germline V gene data show CDR1 as SGHAT and CDR2 as FQDESV (reference sequence). V was trimmed by 5 bases and J by 0 bases, leaving 11 bases between them. This CDR3 contains 14 residues. CDR3 DNA: TGTGCCAGCAGCCAGGGACATCCCTCCTACGAGCAGTACTTC. Translated: CASSQGHPSYEQYF.

The CDR3 loop reads CASSTTAGAENIQYF. The CDR3 DNA sequence: TGTGCCAGTAGTACCACCGCAGGGGCTGAAAACATTCAGTACTTC. V and J are TRBV19 and TRBJ2-4; tentatively, D is TRBD1 (6 bases). Trimming took 4 bases from V and 5 from J, leaving 15 bases between them. The germline CDR1 and CDR2 sequences are LNHDA and SQIVND (reference sequence). The CDR3 totals 15 residues.

The V and J genes are TRBV11-2 and TRBJ1-2; a possible D gene is TRBD1 (5 bases). Germline CDR1 reads SGHAT; CDR2 reads FQNNGV. V lost 2 bases and J 8 bases, leaving 15 bases between the germline ends. The CDR3 totals 14 residues. As DNA, the CDR3 is TGTGCCAGCAGCTTATTGATTGGGGCCGGGGGCTACACCTTC. Translation gives CASSLLIGAGGYTF.

The rearrangement joins TRBV27 to TRBJ2-7; 13 bases map to TRBD2. The V gene end was trimmed by 6 bases and the J gene end by 1 base; junction bases not matched to a gene: 3. Germline CDR1 and CDR2: MNHEY and SMNVEV (reference sequence). The CDR3 sequence is 15 residues long. This chain's CDR3 is CASSPGLAGSYEQYF. The CDR3 DNA reads TGTGCCAGCAGCCCGGGACTAGCGGGATCCTACGAGCAGTACTTC.

This chain links TRBV18 with TRBJ2-1; 8 bases align to TRBD1. This CDR3 spans 15 amino acids. The ends lost 1 base at V and 9 bases at J; junction bases unmatched: 8. Germline V gives CDR1 KGHSH, CDR2 LQKENI. The CDR3 loop reads CASSPLGQGKTEQFF. In DNA form, the CDR3 reads TGTGCCAGCTCACCACTTGGACAGGGTAAAACTGAGCAGTTCTTC.

This clone was observed a single time. V and J are TRBV7-2 and TRBJ2-5, with 11 bases lining up with TRBD2. The J call may be mistaken, given a closer DNA end match to TRBJ2-7. The CDR3 totals 18 residues. Germline values: CDR1 SGHTA, CDR2 FQGNSA. CDR3 DNA sequence: TGTGCCAGCAGCTTAGCGGGCCTAGCGGGAGGATCCTCCTACGAGCAGTACTTC. This encodes CASSLAGLAGGSSYEQYF.

This chain joins TRBV10-2 and TRBJ2-7; D is perhaps TRBD1 or TRBD2 (6 bases each). Per germline, CDR1 WSHSY and CDR2 SAAADI. The germline V and J ends were trimmed by 6 bases and 3 bases, with 15 bases remaining between them. CDR3 length: 14 residues. This CDR3 is CASRGSGGGYEQYF. In DNA form, the CDR3 reads TGCGCCAGCAGGGGTAGCGGAGGGGGCTACGAGCAGTACTTC.

The chain employs TRBV18 and TRBJ2-5; 8 bases are shared with TRBD1. With the DNA end fitting TRBJ2-7 better, the J assignment may be wrong. Germline V gene sequence: CDR1 KGHSH, CDR2 LQKENI. This CDR3 has 14 residues. Here the CDR3 DNA reads TGTGCCAGCTCAGCCGGACAGGGAACGGGCGAGCAGTACTTC. This sequence encodes CASSAGQGTGEQYF.

The genes are TRBV29-1 and TRBJ2-1, with D unresolved. In germline, CDR1 is SQVTM, CDR2 ANQGSEA. The germline V and J ends were trimmed by 3 bases and 7 bases, with 13 bases remaining between them. This CDR3 has 13 amino acids. The CDR3 DNA is TGCAGCGTTGAGATGCTAGTTCGGAATGAGCAGTTCTTC. It specifies CSVEMLVRNEQFF.

V gene TRBV7-8 combines with J gene TRBJ2-7; D perhaps matches TRBD1 (5 bases). Per the germline V gene, CDR1 is SGHVS and CDR2 is FQNEAQ. With 2 bases removed from V and 7 bases from J, the gap between germline ends came to 15 bases. The CDR3 is made up of 14 amino acids. CDR3 in amino acids: CASSLWGRGGEQYF. CDR3 nucleotide sequence: TGTGCCAGCAGCTTATGGGGAAGGGGTGGGGAGCAGTACTTC.

This sequence joins TRBV5-1 and TRBJ2-6, with a weak D call TRBD1 (5 bases). The CDR3 spans 16 residues. V lost 0 bases to trimming and J lost 0 bases, with 7 bases between them. CDR1 is SGHRS and CDR2 is YFSETQ in the germline V gene. The CDR3: CASSLGQNSGANVLTF. CDR3 sequence (DNA): TGCGCCAGCAGCTTGGGACAGAACTCTGGGGCCAACGTCCTGACTTTC.

The chain couples TRBV6-5 to TRBJ1-2; no firm D call. Germline V gene lookup returns CDR1 MNHEY and CDR2 SVGAGI. The CDR3 length is 15 residues. Trimming removed 0 bases at V and 3 bases at J, with 11 bases between. This CDR3 is CASSYSRWADYGYTF. The CDR3 region has the DNA TGTGCCAGCAGTTACTCTAGGTGGGCAGACTATGGCTACACCTTC.

This chain joins TRBV29-1 and TRBJ2-2; 10 nucleotides agree with TRBD1. From germline, CDR1 is SQVTM and CDR2 ANQGSEA. CDR3 length equals 14 residues. V trimming: 6 bases; J trimming: 6 bases; junction bases outside the gene matches: 7. CDR3 amino acids: CSVGETGGPGELFF. The CDR3, as DNA: TGCAGCGTCGGGGAGACAGGGGGCCCCGGGGAGCTGTTTTTT.

The V and J genes are TRBV4-1 and TRBJ2-1; D is unresolved. CDR1 MGHRA and CDR2 YSYEKL come from the germline V gene. CDR3 length: 14 amino acids. Trimming shortened V by 0 bases and J by 5 bases, and 8 bases separated the two germline ends. CDR3 amino acids: CASSQDRSNNEQFF. The CDR3 bases are TGCGCCAGCAGCCAAGATCGCTCAAACAATGAGCAGTTCTTC.

The count of this clone is one. The rearrangement joins TRBV7-6 to TRBJ2-7; possible D gene TRBD1, 5 bases. Germline V CDR1 and CDR2: SGHVS, FNYEAQ. The CDR3 is made up of 14 amino acids. Trimming removed 5 bases from V and 2 bases from J, with 13 bases in between. CDR3 nucleotide sequence: TGTGCCAGCAGCAGACAGTTCCTCACCTACGAGCAGTACTTC. This encodes CASSRQFLTYEQYF.

V and J are TRBV10-3 and TRBJ1-1; 9 bases align to TRBD1. CDR1 ENHRY and CDR2 SYGVKD come from the germline V gene. The V gene end was trimmed by 0 bases and the J gene end by 4 bases; junction bases not matched to a gene: 3. CDR3 size: 15 residues. CDR3 in DNA: TGTGCCATCAGTGAGTCGGGACAGGGCGCCACTGAAGCTTTCTTT. Translated, it gives CAISESGQGATEAFF.

The chain couples TRBV10-1 to TRBJ2-7; D might be TRBD1 or TRBD2, each matching 6 bases. V was shortened by 5 bases and J by 6 bases, with 17 bases between the two germline ends. The CDR3 contains 14 residues. Per the germline V gene, CDR1 is WNHNN and CDR2 is SYGVQD (reference sequence). Here the CDR3 reads CASSLGGRAGEQYF. CDR3 nucleotide sequence: TGCGCCAGCAGTCTAGGGGGGCGGGCAGGCGAGCAGTACTTC.

This clone was detected once. This chain's CDR3 is CASSYSRRDTEAFF. The CDR3 nucleotides read TGTGCCAGCAGTTACTCGAGAAGGGACACTGAAGCTTTCTTT. V is TRBV6-5 and J is TRBJ1-1; D not resolved. Trimming cost V 0 bases and J 3 bases, with 8 bases left between them. Germline CDR1 and CDR2: MNHEY and SVGAGI. The CDR3 sequence is 14 residues long.

This chain connects TRBV19 to TRBJ2-5; 13 bases are shared with TRBD2. The J call may not be correct, given that the DNA end is closer to TRBJ2-7. Germline-derived CDR1 and CDR2 are LNHDA and SQIVND (reference sequence). The CDR3 has 15 residues. CDR3 protein: CASSIGLAGDYEQYF. The CDR3 region has the DNA TGTGCCAGTAGTATCGGACTAGCGGGGGACTACGAGCAGTACTTC.

V and J are TRBV27 and TRBJ2-7; TRBD1 aligns across 8 bases. This CDR3 has 14 residues. In germline, CDR1 is MNHEY, CDR2 SMNVEV (reference sequence). The ends lost 5 bases at V and 3 bases at J; junction bases unmatched: 6. DNA for the CDR3: TGTGCCAGCAGTCCGCAGGGGGCGCGCTACGAGCAGTACTTC. It encodes CASSPQGARYEQYF.

V usage is TRBV7-8 and J usage is TRBJ2-5; no definite D call. V was clipped by 5 bases and J by 7 bases, with 20 bases between them. This CDR3 is built from 15 residues. Germline CDR1 and CDR2: SGHVS and FQNEAQ. The CDR3 sequence: CASSLRRAQVRTQYF. The DNA for the CDR3 is TGTGCCAGCAGCCTACGAAGGGCTCAGGTTCGGACCCAGTACTTC.

This clone was observed a single time. This sequence joins TRBV28 and TRBJ2-7, with D perhaps assigned TRBD1 or TRBD2 (5 bases each). Trimming shortened V by 5 bases and J by 1 base, and 15 bases separated the two germline ends. This CDR3 has 15 amino acids. Germline V CDR1 and CDR2: MDHEN, SYDVKM. CDR3 in amino acids: CASSAGTSLSYEQYF. CDR3 coding DNA: TGTGCCAGCAGTGCCGGGACGTCCCTTTCCTACGAGCAGTACTTC.

The chain is built from TRBV9 and TRBJ2-3; no firm D call. Germline CDR1 and CDR2: SGDLS and YYNGEE. The CDR3 is 14 amino acids. Deletions cut 2 bases from V and 1 base from J, with 8 bases between. CDR3 loop: CASSVLSGTDTQYF. The CDR3 DNA sequence: TGTGCCAGCAGCGTGCTGAGTGGCACAGATACGCAGTATTTT.